This T cell receptor beta chain was obtained from a study of T cells in Graves' hyperthyroidism and ophthalmopathy. Study in general: Peripheral blood draws took place at initial diagnosis, ahead of any treatment.

Researchers amplified the TCR beta CDR3 regions from RNA transcripts. An initial round of RT-PCR targeting the TCR CDR3 relied on the HTBI primer set. In TCRdb, the multiplex PCR reads were re-called with MiXCR into one record per CDR3 protein. Of 400,000 to 500,000 distinct CDR3 sequences in the sample, approximately 15% are singletons; the top ten hold around a sixth. Graves' hyperthyroidism showing no ophthalmopathy progression within 18 months was considered stable. Hyperthyroidism patients were newly diagnosed, had disease duration under 2 months, and were aged 18 to 65 years. Thyroid ultrasound and orbital computed tomography, with clinical symptoms and serum thyroxine and TRAb, informed diagnoses. This clonotype has a count of ten or more. The V gene's germline CDR1 is SGHAT and CDR2 FQNNGV. V trimming: 1 base; J trimming: 2 bases; junction bases outside the gene matches: 1. CDR3 size: 15 residues.

V gene TRBV11-2 combines with J gene TRBJ1-1; 10 nucleotides align to TRBD1. The source is a woman in her late teens or twenties with Graves' hyperthyroidism. What was sequenced was blood. In DNA form, the CDR3 reads TGTGCCAGCAGCTTAGGGGACAGGGGAAACACTGAAGCTTTCTTT. Protein: CASSLGDRGNTEAFF.